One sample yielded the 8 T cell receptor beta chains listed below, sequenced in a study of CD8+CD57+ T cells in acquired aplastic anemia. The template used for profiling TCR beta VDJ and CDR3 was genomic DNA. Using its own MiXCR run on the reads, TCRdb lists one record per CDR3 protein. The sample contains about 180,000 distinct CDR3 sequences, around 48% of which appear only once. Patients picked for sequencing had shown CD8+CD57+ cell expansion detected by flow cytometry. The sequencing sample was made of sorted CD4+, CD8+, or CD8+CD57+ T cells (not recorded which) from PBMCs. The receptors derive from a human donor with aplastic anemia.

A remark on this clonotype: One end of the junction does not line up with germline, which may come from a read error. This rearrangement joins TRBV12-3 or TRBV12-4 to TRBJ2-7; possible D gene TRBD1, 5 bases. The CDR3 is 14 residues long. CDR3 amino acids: CASSLARAAYDQYF. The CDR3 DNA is TGTGCCAGCAGTTTAGCCAGGGCAGCCTACGATCAGTACTTC.

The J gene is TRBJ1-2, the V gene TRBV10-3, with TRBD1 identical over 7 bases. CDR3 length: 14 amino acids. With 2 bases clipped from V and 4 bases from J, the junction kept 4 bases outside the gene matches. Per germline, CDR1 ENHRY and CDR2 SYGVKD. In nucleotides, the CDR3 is TGTGCCATCAGTGAGACCGACAGGGTCTATGGCTACACCTTC. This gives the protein CAISETDRVYGYTF.

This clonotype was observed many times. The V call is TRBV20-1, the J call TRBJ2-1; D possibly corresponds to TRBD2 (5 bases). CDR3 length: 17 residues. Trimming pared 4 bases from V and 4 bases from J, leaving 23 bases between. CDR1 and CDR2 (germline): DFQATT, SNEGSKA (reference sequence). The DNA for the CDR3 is TGCAGTGCTAATATGCGCCTAGCCCTTACCTCATACAATGAGCAGTTCTTC. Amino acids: CSANMRLALTSYNEQFF.

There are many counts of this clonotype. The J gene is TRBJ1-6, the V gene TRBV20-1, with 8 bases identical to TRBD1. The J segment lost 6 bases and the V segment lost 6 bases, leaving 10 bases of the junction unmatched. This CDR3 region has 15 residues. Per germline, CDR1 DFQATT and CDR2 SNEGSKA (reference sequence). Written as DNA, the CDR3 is TGCAGTGCCAGGGGGCGGGAGGGATTTAATTCACCCCTCCACTTT. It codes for CSARGREGFNSPLHF.

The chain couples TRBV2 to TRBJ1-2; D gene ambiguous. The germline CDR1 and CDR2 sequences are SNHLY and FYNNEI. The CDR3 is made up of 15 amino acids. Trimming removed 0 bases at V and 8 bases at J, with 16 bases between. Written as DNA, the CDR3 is TGTGCCAGCAGTGAAGCGAGAAACGGGGAAGGCGGCTACACCTTC. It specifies CASSEARNGEGGYTF.

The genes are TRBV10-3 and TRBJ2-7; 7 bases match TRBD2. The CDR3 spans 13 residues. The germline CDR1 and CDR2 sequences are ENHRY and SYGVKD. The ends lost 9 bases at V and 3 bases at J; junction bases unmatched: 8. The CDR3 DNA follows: TGTGCCATTAGTAGCGGGTCCATCTACGAGCAGTACTTC. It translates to CAISSGSIYEQYF.

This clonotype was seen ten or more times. Here the CDR3 reads CASTTNSRASEQYV. DNA of the CDR3: TGCGCCAGCACTACGAATTCCAGGGCCAGCGAGCAGTACGTC. V usage is TRBV10-2 and J usage is TRBJ2-7, with TRBD1 as a possible D gene (5 bases). V gave up 7 bases and J gave up 6 bases, with 19 bases separating them. CDR3 length: 14 residues. Per the germline V gene, CDR1 is WSHSY and CDR2 is SAAADI.

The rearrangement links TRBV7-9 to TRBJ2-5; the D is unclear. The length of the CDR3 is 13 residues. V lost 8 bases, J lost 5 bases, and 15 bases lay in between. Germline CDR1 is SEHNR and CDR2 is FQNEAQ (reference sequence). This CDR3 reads CASSKGLRETQYF. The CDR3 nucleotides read TGTGCCAGCTCAAAGGGCCTAAGGGAGACCCAGTACTTC.